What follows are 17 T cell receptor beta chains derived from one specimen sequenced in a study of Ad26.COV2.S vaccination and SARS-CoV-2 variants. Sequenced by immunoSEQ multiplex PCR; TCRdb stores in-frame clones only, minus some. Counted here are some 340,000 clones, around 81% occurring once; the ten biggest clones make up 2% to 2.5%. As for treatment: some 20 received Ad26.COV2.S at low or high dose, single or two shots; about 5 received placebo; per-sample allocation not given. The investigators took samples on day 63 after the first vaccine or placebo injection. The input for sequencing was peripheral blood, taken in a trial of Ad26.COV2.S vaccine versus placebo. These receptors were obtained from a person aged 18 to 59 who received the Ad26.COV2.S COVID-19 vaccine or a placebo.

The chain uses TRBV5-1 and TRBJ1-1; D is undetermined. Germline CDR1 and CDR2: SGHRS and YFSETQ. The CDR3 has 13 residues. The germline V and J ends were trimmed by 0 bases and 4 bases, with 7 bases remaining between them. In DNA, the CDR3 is TGCGCCAGCAGCTTGGGCGACACCACTGAAGCTTTCTTT. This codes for CASSLGDTTEAFF.

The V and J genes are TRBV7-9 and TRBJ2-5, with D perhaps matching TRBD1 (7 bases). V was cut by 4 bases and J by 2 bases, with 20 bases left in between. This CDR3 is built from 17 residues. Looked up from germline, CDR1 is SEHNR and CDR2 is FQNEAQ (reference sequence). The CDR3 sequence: CASSSPGGTPFQETQYF. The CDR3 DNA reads TGTGCCAGCAGCTCCCCAGGGGGGACCCCCTTTCAAGAGACCCAGTACTTC.

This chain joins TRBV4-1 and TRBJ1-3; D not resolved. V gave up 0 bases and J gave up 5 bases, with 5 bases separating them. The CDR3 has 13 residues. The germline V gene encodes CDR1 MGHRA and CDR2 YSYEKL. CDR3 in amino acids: CASSQEYRNTIYF. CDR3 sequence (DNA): TGCGCCAGCAGCCAAGAATATCGAAACACCATATATTTT.

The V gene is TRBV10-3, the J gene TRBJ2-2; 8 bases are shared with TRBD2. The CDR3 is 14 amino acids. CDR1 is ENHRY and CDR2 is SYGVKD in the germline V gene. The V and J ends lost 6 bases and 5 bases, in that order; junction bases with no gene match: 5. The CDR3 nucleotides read TGTGCCATCAGAGCGGGGGCCGGTACCGGGGAGCTGTTTTTT. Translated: CAIRAGAGTGELFF.

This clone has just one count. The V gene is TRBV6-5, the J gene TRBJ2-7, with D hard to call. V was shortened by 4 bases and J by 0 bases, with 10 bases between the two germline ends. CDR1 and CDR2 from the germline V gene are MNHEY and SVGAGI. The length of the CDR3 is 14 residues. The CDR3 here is CASSSKLSSYEQYF. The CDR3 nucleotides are TGTGCCAGCAGTTCTAAACTGAGCTCCTACGAGCAGTACTTC.

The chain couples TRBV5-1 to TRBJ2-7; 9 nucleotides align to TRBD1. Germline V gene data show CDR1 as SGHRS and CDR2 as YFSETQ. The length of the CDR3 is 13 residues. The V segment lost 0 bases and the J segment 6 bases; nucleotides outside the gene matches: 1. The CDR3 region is CASSLGDRAEQYF. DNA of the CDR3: TGCGCCAGCAGCTTGGGGGACAGGGCCGAGCAGTACTTC.

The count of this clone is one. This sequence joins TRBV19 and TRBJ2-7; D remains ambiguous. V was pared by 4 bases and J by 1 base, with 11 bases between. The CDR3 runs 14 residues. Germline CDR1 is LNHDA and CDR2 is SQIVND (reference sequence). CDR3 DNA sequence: TGTGCCAGTAGTACCCGGACGGATTCCTACGAGCAGTACTTC. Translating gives CASSTRTDSYEQYF.

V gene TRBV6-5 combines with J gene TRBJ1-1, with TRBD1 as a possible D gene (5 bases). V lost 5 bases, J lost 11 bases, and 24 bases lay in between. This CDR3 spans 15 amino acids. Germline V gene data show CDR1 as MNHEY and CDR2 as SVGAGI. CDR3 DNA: TGTGCCAGCAGTCCCTTTCTAGAGACAGTCTTTGAGGCTTTCTTT. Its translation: CASSPFLETVFEAFF.

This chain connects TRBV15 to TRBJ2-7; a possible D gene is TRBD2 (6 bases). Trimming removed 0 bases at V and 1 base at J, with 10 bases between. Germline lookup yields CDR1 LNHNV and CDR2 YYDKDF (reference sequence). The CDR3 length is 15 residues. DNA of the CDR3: TGTGCCACCAGCAGAGATCGGGACTCTTCCTACGAGCAGTACTTC. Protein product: CATSRDRDSSYEQYF.

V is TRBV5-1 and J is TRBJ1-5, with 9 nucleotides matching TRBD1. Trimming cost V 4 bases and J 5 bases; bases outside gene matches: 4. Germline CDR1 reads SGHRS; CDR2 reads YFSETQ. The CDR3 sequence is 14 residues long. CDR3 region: CASSVGQGHQPQHF. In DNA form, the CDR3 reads TGCGCCAGCAGCGTGGGACAGGGACATCAGCCCCAGCATTTT.

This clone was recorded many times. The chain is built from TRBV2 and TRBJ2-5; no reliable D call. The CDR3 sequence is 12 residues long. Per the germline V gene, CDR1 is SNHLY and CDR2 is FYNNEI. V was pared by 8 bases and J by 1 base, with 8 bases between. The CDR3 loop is CASGRLQETQYF. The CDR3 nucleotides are TGTGCCAGCGGCAGGCTCCAAGAGACCCAGTACTTC.

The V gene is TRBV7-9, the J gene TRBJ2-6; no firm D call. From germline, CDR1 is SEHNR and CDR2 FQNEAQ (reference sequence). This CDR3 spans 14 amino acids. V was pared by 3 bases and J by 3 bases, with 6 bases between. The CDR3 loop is CASSFGSGANVLTF. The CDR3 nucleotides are TGTGCCAGCAGCTTTGGCAGTGGGGCCAACGTCCTGACTTTC.

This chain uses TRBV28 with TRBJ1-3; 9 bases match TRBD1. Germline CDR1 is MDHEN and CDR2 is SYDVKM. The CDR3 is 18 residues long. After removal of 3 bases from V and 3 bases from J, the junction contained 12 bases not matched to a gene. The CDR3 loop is CASSFPRDRGISGNTIYF. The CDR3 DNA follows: TGTGCCAGCAGTTTTCCCCGCGACAGGGGGATCAGTGGAAACACCATATATTTT.

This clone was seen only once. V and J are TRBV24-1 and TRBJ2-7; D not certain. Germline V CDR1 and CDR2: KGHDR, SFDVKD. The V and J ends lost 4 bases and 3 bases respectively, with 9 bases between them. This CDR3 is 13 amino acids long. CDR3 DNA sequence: TGTGCCACCAGTGACCCCCTAAACTACGAGCAGTACTTC. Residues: CATSDPLNYEQYF.

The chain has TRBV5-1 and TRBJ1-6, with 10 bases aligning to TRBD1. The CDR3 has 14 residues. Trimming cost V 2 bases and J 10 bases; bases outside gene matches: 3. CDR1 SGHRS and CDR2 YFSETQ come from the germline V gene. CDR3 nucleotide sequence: TGCGCCAGCAGCTTAAGGGACAGGGGATCACCCCTCCACTTT. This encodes CASSLRDRGSPLHF.

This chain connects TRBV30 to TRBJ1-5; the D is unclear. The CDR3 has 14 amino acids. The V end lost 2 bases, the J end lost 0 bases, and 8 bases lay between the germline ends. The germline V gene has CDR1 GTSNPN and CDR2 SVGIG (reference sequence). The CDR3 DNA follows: TGTGCCTGGAGTTCGGGGTATAGCAATCAGCCCCAGCATTTT. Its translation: CAWSSGYSNQPQHF.

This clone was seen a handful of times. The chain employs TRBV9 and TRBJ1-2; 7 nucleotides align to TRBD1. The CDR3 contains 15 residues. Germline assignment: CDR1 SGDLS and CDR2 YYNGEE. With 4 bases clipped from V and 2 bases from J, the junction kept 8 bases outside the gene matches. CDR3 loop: CASSPRTGHNYGYTF. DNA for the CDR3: TGTGCCAGCAGCCCCCGGACAGGACACAACTATGGCTACACCTTC.